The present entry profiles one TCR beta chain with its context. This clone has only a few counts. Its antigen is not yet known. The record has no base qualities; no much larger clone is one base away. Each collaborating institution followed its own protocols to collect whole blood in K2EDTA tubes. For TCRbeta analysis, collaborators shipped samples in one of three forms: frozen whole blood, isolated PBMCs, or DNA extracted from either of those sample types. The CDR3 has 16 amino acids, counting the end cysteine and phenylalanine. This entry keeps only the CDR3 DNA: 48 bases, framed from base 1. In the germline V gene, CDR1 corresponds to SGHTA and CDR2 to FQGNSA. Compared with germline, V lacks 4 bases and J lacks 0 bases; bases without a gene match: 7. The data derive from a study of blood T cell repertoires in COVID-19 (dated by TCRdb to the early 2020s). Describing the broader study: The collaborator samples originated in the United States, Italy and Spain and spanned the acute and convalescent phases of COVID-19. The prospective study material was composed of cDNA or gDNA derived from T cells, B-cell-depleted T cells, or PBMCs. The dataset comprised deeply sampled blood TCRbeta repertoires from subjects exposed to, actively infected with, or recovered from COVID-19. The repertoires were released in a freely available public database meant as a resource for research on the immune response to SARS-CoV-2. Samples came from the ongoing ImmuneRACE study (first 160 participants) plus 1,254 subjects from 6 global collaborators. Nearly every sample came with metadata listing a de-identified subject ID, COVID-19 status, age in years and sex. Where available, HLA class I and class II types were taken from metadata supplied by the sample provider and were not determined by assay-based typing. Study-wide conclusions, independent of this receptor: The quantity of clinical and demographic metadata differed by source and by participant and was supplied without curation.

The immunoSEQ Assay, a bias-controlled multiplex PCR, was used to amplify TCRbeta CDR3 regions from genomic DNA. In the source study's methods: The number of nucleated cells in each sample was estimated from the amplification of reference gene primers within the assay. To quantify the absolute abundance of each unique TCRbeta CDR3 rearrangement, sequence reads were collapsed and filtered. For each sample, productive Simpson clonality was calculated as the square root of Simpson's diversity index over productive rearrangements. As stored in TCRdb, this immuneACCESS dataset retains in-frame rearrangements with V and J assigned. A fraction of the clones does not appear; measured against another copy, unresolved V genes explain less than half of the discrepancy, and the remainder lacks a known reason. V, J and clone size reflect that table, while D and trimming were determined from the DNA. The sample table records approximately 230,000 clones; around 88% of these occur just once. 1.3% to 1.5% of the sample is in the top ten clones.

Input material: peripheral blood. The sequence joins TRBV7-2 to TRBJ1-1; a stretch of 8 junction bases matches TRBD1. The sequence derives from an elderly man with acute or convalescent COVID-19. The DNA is TGTGCCAGCAGCTCCACAGGGGGAAGAATGAACACTGAAGCTTTCTTT. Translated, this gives CASSSTGGRMNTEAFF. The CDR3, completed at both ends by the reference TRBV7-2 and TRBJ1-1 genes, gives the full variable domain GAGVSQSPSNKVTEKGKDVELRCDPISGHTALYWYRQSLGQGLEFLIYFQGNSAPDKSGLPSDRFSAERTGGSVSTLTIQRTQQEDSAVYLCASSSTGGRMNTEAFFGQGTRLTVV.